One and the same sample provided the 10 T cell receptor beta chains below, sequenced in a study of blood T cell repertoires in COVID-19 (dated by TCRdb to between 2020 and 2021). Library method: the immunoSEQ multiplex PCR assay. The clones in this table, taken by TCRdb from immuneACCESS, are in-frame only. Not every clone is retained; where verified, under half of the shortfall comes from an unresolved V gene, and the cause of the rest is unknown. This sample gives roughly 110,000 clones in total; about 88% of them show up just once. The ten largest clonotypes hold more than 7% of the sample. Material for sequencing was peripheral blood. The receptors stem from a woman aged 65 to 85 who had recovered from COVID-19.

This chain's CDR3 is CASSDPSGVDTQYF. For the CDR3, the DNA is TGTGCCAGCAGCGACCCCAGCGGGGTGGATACGCAGTATTTT. The chain couples TRBV9 to TRBJ2-3; the match to TRBD2 covers 7 bases. CDR3 length: 14 residues. Germline CDR1 SGDLS, CDR2 YYNGEE. The trim removed 3 bases at V and 6 bases at J, leaving 7 bases unmatched.

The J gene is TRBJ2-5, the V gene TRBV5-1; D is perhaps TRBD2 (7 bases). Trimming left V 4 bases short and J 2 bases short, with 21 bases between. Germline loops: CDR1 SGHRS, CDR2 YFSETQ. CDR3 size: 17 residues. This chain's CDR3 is CASSTAPVGRGQETQYF. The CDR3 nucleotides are TGCGCCAGCAGCACTGCCCCTGTAGGGAGGGGGCAAGAGACCCAGTACTTC.

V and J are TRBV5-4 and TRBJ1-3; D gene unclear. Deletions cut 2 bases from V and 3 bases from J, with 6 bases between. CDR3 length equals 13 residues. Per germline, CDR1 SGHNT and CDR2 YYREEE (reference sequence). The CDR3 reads CASSFAYGNTIYF. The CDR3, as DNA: TGTGCCAGCAGCTTTGCGTATGGAAACACCATATATTTT.

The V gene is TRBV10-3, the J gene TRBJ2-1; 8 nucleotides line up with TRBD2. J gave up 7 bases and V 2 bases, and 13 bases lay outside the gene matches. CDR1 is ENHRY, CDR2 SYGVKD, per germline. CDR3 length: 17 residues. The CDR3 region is CAISEGFGTSSPNEQFF. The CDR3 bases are TGTGCCATCAGTGAGGGATTTGGGACTAGTAGCCCGAATGAGCAGTTCTTC.

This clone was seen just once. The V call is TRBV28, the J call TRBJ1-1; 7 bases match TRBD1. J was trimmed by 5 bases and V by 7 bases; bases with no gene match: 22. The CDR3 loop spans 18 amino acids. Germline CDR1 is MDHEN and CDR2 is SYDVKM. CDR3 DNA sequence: TGTGCCAGCACTCAAAATCGACAGGGAATGGCCAGACGGACTGAAGCTTTCTTT. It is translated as CASTQNRQGMARRTEAFF.

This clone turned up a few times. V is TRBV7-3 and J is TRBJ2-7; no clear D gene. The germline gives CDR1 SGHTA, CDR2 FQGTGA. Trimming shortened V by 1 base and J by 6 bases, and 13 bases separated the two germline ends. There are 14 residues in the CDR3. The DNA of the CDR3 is TGTGCCAGCAGCTTAAGTGCCCAAATCGGCGAGCAGTACTTC. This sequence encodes CASSLSAQIGEQYF.

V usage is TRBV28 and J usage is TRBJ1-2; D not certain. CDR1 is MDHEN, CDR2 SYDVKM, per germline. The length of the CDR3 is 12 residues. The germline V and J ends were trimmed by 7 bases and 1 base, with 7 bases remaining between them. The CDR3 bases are TGTGCCAGCACGGAGATTAACTATGGCTACACCTTC. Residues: CASTEINYGYTF.

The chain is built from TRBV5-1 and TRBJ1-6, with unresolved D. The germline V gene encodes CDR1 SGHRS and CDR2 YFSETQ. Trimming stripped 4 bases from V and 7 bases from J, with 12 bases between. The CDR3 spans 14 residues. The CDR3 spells CASSPAFQNSPLHF. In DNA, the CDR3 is TGCGCCAGCAGCCCCGCCTTCCAGAATTCACCCCTCCACTTT.

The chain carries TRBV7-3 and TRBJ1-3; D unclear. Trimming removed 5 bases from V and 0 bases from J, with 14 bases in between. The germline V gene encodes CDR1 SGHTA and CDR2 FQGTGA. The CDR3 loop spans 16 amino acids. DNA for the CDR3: TGTGCCAGCAGCCTCCACGCAGGAACCTCTGGAAACACCATATATTTT. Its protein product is CASSLHAGTSGNTIYF.

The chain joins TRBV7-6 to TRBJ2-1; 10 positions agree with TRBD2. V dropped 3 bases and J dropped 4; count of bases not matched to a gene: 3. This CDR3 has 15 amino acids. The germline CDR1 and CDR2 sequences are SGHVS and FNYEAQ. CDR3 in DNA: TGTGCCAGCAGCTTGGGGACTAGCGCATACAATGAGCAGTTCTTC. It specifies CASSLGTSAYNEQFF.